This record concerns one TCR beta chain sequence. Sequencing was performed with immunoSEQ multiplex PCR; in TCRdb, only in-frame clones are kept and a portion is missing. This sample yields over 100,000 clones, of which approximately 88% are seen a single time; less than 3.5% belongs to the top ten. V lost 6 bases to trimming and J lost 6 bases, with 12 bases between them. Looked up from germline, CDR1 is MNHEY and CDR2 is SVGAGI. This CDR3 spans 14 amino acids. The record originates from a study of control samples from healthy donors and cancer patients. The sequenced sample was blood. The chain employs TRBV6-5 and TRBJ1-6; weak D call: TRBD1 (5 bases). This TCR was sampled from a man aged 40-49 years in good health. The CDR3 sequence: CASSRDRTNSPLHF. DNA of the CDR3: TGTGCCAGCAGCCGGGACCGCACTAATTCACCCCTCCACTTT.